This T cell receptor (beta chain) was sequenced for a study of CD8 T cells in Susac syndrome. This CDR3 spans 16 amino acids. In germline, CDR1 is SGHVS, CDR2 FQNEAQ. The J segment lost 0 bases and the V segment lost 5 bases, leaving 10 bases of the junction unmatched. The TEMRA cells underwent FACS enrichment, while the CD8+ and CD4+ T cells underwent negative isolation. Reverse transcription of roughly 0.45 to 1 ug RNA was performed with random hexamers. Amplification of the TCR beta CDR3 was carried out by immunoSEQ multiplex PCR, which spanned a total of 54 Vbeta and 13 Jbeta segments. TCRdb redid the calling of the immunoSEQ multiplex PCR reads with MiXCR, one entry per CDR3 protein. The sample contains 100,000 to 150,000 distinct CDR3 sequences, about 93% of which appear only once. This clonotype came up once. Its antigen is still unknown. Overall study findings and caveats: CD8+ clonal expansion in Susac was maximal in TEMRA cells and in active patients.

The rearrangement uses TRBV7-8 and TRBJ2-7; 7 bases map to TRBD1. The TCR was taken from a human donor with Susac syndrome. Sequencing was carried out using CD8+ T cells from PBMCs. CDR3 residues: CASSQGQAHSSYEQYF. CDR3 DNA sequence: TGTGCCAGCAGCCAAGGACAGGCCCATAGCTCCTACGAGCAGTACTTC.